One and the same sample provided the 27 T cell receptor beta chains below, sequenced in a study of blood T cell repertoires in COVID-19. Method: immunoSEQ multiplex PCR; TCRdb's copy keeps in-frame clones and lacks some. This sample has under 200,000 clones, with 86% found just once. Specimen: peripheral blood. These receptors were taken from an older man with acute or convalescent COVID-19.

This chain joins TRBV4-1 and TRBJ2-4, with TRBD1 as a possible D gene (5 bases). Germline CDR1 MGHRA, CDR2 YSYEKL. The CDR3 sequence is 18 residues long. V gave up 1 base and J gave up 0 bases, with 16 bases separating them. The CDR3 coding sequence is TGCGCCAGCAGCCAAGGACAGTTATTAGTACTAGCCAAAAACATTCAGTACTTC. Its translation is CASSQGQLLVLAKNIQYF.

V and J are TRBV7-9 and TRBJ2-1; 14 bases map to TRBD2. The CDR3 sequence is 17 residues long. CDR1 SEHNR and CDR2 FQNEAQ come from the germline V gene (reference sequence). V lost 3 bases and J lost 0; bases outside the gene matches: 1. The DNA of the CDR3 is TGTGCCAGCAGCTTGACTAGCGGGGGGGCCTCCTACAATGAGCAGTTCTTC. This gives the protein CASSLTSGGASYNEQFF.

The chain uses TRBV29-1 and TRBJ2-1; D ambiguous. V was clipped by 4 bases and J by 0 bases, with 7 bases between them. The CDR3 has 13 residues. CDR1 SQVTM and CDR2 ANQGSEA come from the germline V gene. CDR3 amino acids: CSVAYSSYNEQFF. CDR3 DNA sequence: TGCAGCGTTGCGTACAGCTCCTACAATGAGCAGTTCTTC.

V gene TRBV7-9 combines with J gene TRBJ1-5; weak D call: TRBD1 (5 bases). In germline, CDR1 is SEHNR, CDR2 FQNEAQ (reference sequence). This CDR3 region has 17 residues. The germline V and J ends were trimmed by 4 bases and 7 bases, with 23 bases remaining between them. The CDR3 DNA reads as TGTGCCAGCAGCTCCCCCCCGACAGATGGACGATACCAGCCCCAGCATTTT. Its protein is CASSSPPTDGRYQPQHF.

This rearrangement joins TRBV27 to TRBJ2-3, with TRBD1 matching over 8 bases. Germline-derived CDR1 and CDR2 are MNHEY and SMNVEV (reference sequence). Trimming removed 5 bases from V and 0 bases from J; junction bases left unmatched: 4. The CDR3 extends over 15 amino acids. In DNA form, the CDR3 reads TGTGCCAGCAGTCCCCGGACAGGGAGCACAGATACGCAGTATTTT. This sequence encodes CASSPRTGSTDTQYF.

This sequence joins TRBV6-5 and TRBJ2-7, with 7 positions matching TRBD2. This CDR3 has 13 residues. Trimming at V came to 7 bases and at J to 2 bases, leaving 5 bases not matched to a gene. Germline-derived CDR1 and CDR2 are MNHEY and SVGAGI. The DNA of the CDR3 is TGTGCCAGCACGGCTAGCGGTCCCTACGAGCAGTACTTC. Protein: CASTASGPYEQYF.

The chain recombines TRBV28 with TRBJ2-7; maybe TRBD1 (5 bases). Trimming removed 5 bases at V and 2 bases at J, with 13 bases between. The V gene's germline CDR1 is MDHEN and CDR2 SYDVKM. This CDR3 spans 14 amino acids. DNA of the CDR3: TGTGCCAGCAGTAAGGGGAATTTAGCCTACGAGCAGTACTTC. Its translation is CASSKGNLAYEQYF.

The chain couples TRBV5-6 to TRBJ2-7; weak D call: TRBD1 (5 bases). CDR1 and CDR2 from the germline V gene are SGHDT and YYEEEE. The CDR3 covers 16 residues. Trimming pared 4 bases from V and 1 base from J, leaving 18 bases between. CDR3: CASSPIIGERSYEQYF. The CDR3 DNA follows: TGTGCCAGCAGCCCGATTATAGGGGAAAGGTCCTACGAGCAGTACTTC.

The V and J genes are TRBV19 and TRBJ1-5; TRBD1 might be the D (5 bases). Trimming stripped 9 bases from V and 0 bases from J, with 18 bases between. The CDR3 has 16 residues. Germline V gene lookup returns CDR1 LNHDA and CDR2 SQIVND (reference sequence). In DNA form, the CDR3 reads TGTGCCAGCTCTGACAGACCGATACGTAGCAATCAGCCCCAGCATTTT. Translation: CASSDRPIRSNQPQHF.

The CDR3 nucleotides read TGTGCCAGCAGTCTCGGACTAGGGACCATTCAGTACTTC. The encoded protein is CASSLGLGTIQYF. The chain has TRBV12-3 or TRBV12-4 and TRBJ2-4; 7 bases match TRBD2. With V trimmed by 5 bases and J by 9 bases, 7 bases remained unmatched. This CDR3 has 13 amino acids.

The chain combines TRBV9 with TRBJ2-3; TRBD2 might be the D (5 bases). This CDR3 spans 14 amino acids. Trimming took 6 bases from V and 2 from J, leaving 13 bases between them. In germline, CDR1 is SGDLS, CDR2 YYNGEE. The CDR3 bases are TGTGCCAGCACCCGGGGTTCAATCACAGATACGCAGTATTTT. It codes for CASTRGSITDTQYF. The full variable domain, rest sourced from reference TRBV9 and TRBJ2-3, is DSGVTQTPKHLITATGQRVTLRCSPRSGDLSVYWYQQSLDQGLQFLIQYYNGEERAKGNILERFSAQQFPDLHSELNLSSLELGDSALYFCASTRGSITDTQYFGPGTRLTVL.

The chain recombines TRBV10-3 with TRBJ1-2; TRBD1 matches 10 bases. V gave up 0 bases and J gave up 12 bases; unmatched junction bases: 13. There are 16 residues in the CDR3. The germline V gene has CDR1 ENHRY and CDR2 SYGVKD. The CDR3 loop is CAISESWGGDRGVHTF. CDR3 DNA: TGTGCCATCAGTGAGTCATGGGGTGGGGACAGGGGAGTCCACACCTTC.

The CDR3 sequence: CATSDSGDISRAQHF. The DNA of the CDR3 is TGTGCCACCAGTGATTCAGGGGATATCAGTCGAGCCCAGCATTTT. The rearrangement links TRBV24-1 to TRBJ1-5, with D perhaps TRBD1 (6 bases). The ends were cut back, 2 bases at V and 11 bases at J, with 18 bases in the middle. The CDR3 covers 15 residues. CDR1 KGHDR and CDR2 SFDVKD come from the germline V gene.

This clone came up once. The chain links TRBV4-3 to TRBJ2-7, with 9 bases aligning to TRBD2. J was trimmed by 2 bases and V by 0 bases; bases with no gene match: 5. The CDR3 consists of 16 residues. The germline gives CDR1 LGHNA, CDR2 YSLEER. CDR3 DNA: TGCGCCAGCAGCCAAGATCTGCGGGGGGGTACCTACGAGCAGTACTTC. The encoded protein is CASSQDLRGGTYEQYF.

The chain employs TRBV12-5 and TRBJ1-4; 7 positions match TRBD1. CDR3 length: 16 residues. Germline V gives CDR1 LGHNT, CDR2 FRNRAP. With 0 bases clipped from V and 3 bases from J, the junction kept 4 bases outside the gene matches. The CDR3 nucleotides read TGTGCTAGTGGTTTGGTCCGGACAGGTGCTAATGAAAAACTGTTTTTT. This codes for CASGLVRTGANEKLFF.

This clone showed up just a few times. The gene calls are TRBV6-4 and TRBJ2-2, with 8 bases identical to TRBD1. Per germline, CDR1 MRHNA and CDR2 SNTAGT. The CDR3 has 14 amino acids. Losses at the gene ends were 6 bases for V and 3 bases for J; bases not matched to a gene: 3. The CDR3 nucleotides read TGTGCCAGCAGATCGACAGGGGACACCGGGGAGCTGTTTTTT. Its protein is CASRSTGDTGELFF.

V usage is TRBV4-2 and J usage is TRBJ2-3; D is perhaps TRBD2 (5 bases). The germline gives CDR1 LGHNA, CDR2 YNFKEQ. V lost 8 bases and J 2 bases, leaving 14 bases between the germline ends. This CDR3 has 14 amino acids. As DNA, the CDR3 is TGTGCCAGCCGACGGGTCGGGAACACAGATACGCAGTATTTT. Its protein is CASRRVGNTDTQYF.

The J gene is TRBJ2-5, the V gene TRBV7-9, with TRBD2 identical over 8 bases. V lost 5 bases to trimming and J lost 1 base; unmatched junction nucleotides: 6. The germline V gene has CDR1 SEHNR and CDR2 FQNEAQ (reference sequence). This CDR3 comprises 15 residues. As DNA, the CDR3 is TGTGCCAGCAGCCTCCAAGGGACTAGCCAAGAGACCCAGTACTTC. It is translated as CASSLQGTSQETQYF. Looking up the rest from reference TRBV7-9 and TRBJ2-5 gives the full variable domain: DTGVSQNPRHKITKRGQNVTFRCDPISEHNRLYWYRQTLGQGPEFLTYFQNEAQLEKSRLLSDRFSAERPKGSFSTLEIQRTEQGDSAMYLCASSLQGTSQETQYFGPGTRLLVL.

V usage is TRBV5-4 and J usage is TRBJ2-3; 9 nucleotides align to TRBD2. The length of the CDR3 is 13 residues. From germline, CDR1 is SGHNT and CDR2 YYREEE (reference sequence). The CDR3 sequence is CAVSGGSTDTQYF. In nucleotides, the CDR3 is TGTGCTGTAAGCGGGGGGAGCACAGATACGCAGTATTTT.

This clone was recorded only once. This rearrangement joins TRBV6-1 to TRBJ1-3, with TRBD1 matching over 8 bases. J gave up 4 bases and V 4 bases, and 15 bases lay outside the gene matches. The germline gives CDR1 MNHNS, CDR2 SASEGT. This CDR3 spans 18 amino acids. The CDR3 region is CASSGRFGQGGKGNTIYF. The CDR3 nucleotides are TGTGCCAGCAGTGGGCGATTCGGACAGGGCGGCAAAGGAAACACCATATATTTT.

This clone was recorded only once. CDR3 sequence (DNA): TGTGCCAGCAGCTTTTACAGCGGGATGTATGTTGAGCAGTTCTTC. It encodes CASSFYSGMYVEQFF. The chain employs TRBV5-6 and TRBJ2-1; 7 nucleotides agree with TRBD2. The CDR3 is 15 residues long. J lost 9 bases, V lost 2 bases, and 11 bases had no gene match. Germline lookup yields CDR1 SGHDT and CDR2 YYEEEE.

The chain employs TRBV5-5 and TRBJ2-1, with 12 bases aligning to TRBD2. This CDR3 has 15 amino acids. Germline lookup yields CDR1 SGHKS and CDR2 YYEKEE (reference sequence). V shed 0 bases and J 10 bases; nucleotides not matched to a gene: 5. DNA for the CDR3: TGTGCCAGCAGCTTGGCTCCTAGCGGGAGGGCCGAGCAGTTCTTC. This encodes CASSLAPSGRAEQFF.

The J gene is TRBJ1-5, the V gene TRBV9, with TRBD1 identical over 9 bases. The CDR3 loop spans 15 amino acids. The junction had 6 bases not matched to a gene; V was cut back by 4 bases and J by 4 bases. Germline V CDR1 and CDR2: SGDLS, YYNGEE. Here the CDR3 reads CASSLDGQGNQPQHF. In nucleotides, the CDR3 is TGTGCCAGCAGCCTCGATGGACAGGGGAATCAGCCCCAGCATTTT.

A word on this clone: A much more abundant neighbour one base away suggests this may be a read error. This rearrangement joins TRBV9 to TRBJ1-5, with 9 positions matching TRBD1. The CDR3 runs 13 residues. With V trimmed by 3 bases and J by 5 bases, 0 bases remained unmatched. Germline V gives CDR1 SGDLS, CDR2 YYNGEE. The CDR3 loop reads CASSGQGDQPQHF. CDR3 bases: TGTGCCAGCAGCGGACAGGGGGATCAGCCCCAGCATTTT.

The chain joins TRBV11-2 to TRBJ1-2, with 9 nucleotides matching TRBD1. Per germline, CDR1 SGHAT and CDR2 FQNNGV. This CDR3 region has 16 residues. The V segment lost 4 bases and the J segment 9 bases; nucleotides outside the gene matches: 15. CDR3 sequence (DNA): TGTGCCAGCAGCTCCCCCCGAGGACAGGGGAGATCCAGCTACACCTTC. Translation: CASSSPRGQGRSSYTF. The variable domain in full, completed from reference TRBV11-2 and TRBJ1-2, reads EAGVAQSPRYKIIEKRQSVAFWCNPISGHATLYWYQQILGQGPKLLIQFQNNGVVDDSQLPKDRFSAERLKGVDSTLKIQPAKLEDSAVYLCASSSPRGQGRSSYTFGSGTRLTVV.

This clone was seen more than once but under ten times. The CDR3, as DNA: TGTGCCAGTAGTGCGACTGCGTATGGCTACACCTTC. Its translation is CASSATAYGYTF. The V and J genes are TRBV19 and TRBJ1-2; no firm D call. The V end was cut by 5 bases, the J end by 5 bases, with 9 bases between. The CDR3 has 12 residues. CDR1 is LNHDA, CDR2 SQIVND, per germline (reference sequence).

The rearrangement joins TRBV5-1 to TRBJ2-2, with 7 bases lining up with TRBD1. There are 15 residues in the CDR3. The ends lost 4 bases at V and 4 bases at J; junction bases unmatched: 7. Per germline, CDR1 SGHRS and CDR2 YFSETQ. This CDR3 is CASSLATGSTGELFF. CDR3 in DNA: TGCGCCAGCAGCCTTGCGACAGGGAGCACCGGGGAGCTGTTTTTT.